The count of the clone carrying this T cell receptor (beta chain) is one. Its antigen is unknown. Germline CDR1 is SEHNR and CDR2 is FQNEAQ (reference sequence). The CDR3 totals 11 residues. V was shortened by 4 bases and J by 7 bases, with 7 bases between the two germline ends. These data belong to a study of cytomegalovirus exposure and HLA in healthy donors. Study in general: The same platform was used for the approximately 120 validation repertoires as for the approximately 610 first-cohort repertoires, as reported in a later analysis.

General observations from the study: Researchers reported that a few CMV-associated chains were confirmed in vitro as CMV antigen-specific. Among TCR beta chains, those listed as cytomegalovirus-associated numbered over 150.

This table comes from immunoSEQ multiplex PCR, and its TCRdb copy is limited to in-frame clones, with some not included. This sample has 130,000 or so clones, with approximately 89% found just once. The validation cohort, a group of under 150 subjects, included the donors and was separate from the approximately 650-subject first cohort. This receptor was taken from a man aged 25 to 45 in good health and CMV-seronegative. Specimen: PBMCs. V is TRBV7-9 and J is TRBJ1-2, with no clear D. DNA of the CDR3: TGTGCCAGCAGCTACGGGGTTGGCTACACCTTC. Residues: CASSYGVGYTF.